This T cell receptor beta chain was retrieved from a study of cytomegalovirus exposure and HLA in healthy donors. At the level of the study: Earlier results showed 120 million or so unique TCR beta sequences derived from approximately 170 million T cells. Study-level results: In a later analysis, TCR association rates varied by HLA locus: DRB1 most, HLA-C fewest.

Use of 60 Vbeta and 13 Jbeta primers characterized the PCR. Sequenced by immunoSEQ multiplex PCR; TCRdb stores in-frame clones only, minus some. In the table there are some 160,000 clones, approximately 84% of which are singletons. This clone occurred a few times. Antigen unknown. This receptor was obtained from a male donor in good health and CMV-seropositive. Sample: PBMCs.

As DNA, the CDR3 is TGTGCCAGCAGCCTAGGGCACGATAACTCCTACGAGCAGTACTTC. It specifies CASSLGHDNSYEQYF. The V gene is TRBV11-2, the J gene TRBJ2-7; no firm D call. There are 15 residues in the CDR3. CDR1 and CDR2 (germline): SGHAT, FQNNGV. Trimming left V 5 bases short and J 0 bases short, with 14 bases between.